Below are 2 T cell receptor beta chains sequenced from a single sample in a study of PD-1 blockade in classical Hodgkin lymphoma. Relapses following autologous stem cell transplantation were seen in all patients, with brentuximab vedotin exposure varying. The method was immunoSEQ multiplex PCR; TCRdb's version includes in-frame clones alone and lacks a portion of them. The data contain approximately 79,000 clones, around 90% of them seen just once; the ten biggest clones take up approximately 2.4%. The sample was peripheral blood mononuclear cells (PBMCs), taken before the second cycle of nivolumab. Source of these receptors: a human donor with classical Hodgkin lymphoma.

The chain joins TRBV19 to TRBJ1-1, with D unresolved. The CDR3 consists of 14 residues. Germline values: CDR1 LNHDA, CDR2 SQIVND (reference sequence). V gave up 2 bases and J gave up 0 bases, with 7 bases separating them. CDR3 bases: TGTGCCAGTAGTATAAAGACAATGAACACTGAAGCTTTCTTT. Translation: CASSIKTMNTEAFF.

The CDR3 DNA follows: TGTGCCAGCAGCTTAGGGGACAGGGATAATGAAAAACTGTTTTTT. Its translation is CASSLGDRDNEKLFF. This chain uses TRBV7-9 with TRBJ1-4, with 9 bases that match TRBD1. Germline trimming cut 1 base from V and 4 bases from J; bases unmatched to any gene: 1. Germline V gives CDR1 SEHNR, CDR2 FQNEAQ (reference sequence). The CDR3 is 15 amino acids.